The 28 T cell receptor beta chains below all came from one sample that was sequenced in a study of shared clonotypes between healthy human individuals. Measured with immunoSEQ multiplex PCR; TCRdb has only the in-frame clones, and not every one. The repertoire consists of 950,000 to 1,100,000 clones, with about 80% occurring once and the leading ten covering 0.5% to 0.65%. The specimen sequenced was memory CD4+ T cells from PBMCs. Sample subset: CD45RA-negative fraction. These receptors were collected from a young man in good health. Some clones in this sample may be carry-over from other donors' samples.

In this sample, this clone turned up once. This chain uses TRBV7-2 with TRBJ2-7; a weak D match, TRBD2 (7 bases). The CDR3 is made up of 16 amino acids. V lost 8 bases, J lost 2 bases, and 22 bases lay in between. From germline, CDR1 is SGHTA and CDR2 FQGNSA. The CDR3 DNA follows: TGTGCCAGCGAACTAGGGGGTAGCGGGTCCCCCTACGAGCAGTACTTC. Translation: CASELGGSGSPYEQYF.

This clone occurred once. V usage is TRBV29-1 and J usage is TRBJ2-7; D not resolved. Germline CDR1 reads SQVTM; CDR2 reads ANQGSEA. CDR3 length: 13 amino acids. The V and J ends lost 1 base and 5 bases respectively, with 12 bases between them. The CDR3 sequence: CSVEGWSKDEQYF. The CDR3 DNA reads TGCAGCGTTGAAGGTTGGTCAAAGGACGAGCAGTACTTC.

The V call is TRBV6-6, the J call TRBJ1-5; D gene uncertain. V lost 0 bases and J 7 bases, leaving 10 bases between the germline ends. This CDR3 is 14 amino acids long. The germline V gene encodes CDR1 MNHNY and CDR2 SVGAGI (reference sequence). This chain's CDR3 is CASSYSNSGQPQHF. The CDR3 DNA is TGTGCCAGCAGTTACTCGAACAGTGGGCAGCCCCAGCATTTT.

This chain connects TRBV4-1 to TRBJ2-3; TRBD2 matches 8 bases. Germline CDR1 and CDR2: MGHRA and YSYEKL. V lost 5 bases and J lost 10; bases outside the gene matches: 5. This CDR3 spans 12 amino acids. CDR3 in amino acids: CASSTGTSAQYF. For the CDR3, the DNA is TGCGCCAGCAGCACCGGGACTAGTGCGCAGTATTTT.

The rearrangement links TRBV7-3 to TRBJ2-6; D might be TRBD2 (6 bases). Between the trimmed V and J ends, which lost 5 bases and 0 bases, there was a span of 17 bases. This CDR3 comprises 18 residues. CDR1 is SGHTA, CDR2 FQGTGA, per germline. CDR3 nucleotides: TGTGCCAGCAGCCCTCGGGGAGGTATTCCCTCTGGGGCCAACGTCCTGACTTTC. It yields the protein CASSPRGGIPSGANVLTF.

The table lists this clone with a few counts. The chain combines TRBV27 with TRBJ1-2; no definite D call. V dropped 3 bases and J dropped 6 bases, with 11 bases sitting between them. From germline, CDR1 is MNHEY and CDR2 SMNVEV (reference sequence). The CDR3 covers 13 residues. In DNA, the CDR3 is TGTGCCAGCAGTTTTAACAGAGGTCATGGCTACACCTTC. It translates to CASSFNRGHGYTF.

This clone was recorded only once. This chain connects TRBV10-2 to TRBJ2-2; TRBD2 matches 11 bases. This CDR3 region has 15 residues. Germline V gene lookup returns CDR1 WSHSY and CDR2 SAAADI. The J segment lost 1 base and the V segment lost 6 bases, leaving 1 base of the junction unmatched. The CDR3 loop reads CASRTSGMNTGELFF. CDR3 in DNA: TGCGCCAGCAGGACTAGCGGGATGAACACCGGGGAGCTGTTTTTT.

The gene calls are TRBV7-9 and TRBJ1-5, with D unresolved. The CDR3 length is 13 residues. Germline CDR1 reads SEHNR; CDR2 reads FQNEAQ (reference sequence). V gave up 7 bases and J gave up 4 bases, with 11 bases separating them. CDR3 sequence: CASTLTDNQPQHF. For the CDR3, the DNA is TGTGCCAGCACTCTTACCGATAATCAGCCCCAGCATTTT.

In this sample, this clone turned up once. Different DNA sequences within this sample yield the same CDR3. The chain couples TRBV7-9 to TRBJ1-2; D may be TRBD1 (5 bases). V was trimmed by 1 base and J by 1 base, leaving 7 bases between them. Germline-derived CDR1 and CDR2 are SEHNR and FQNEAQ (reference sequence). The CDR3 sequence is 14 residues long. This CDR3 reads CASSLGQNNYGYTF. In DNA form, the CDR3 reads TGTGCCAGCAGCTTAGGACAGAATAACTATGGCTACACCTTC.

The chain carries TRBV11-2 and TRBJ2-4; TRBD1 or TRBD2 may be the D gene (5 bases each). CDR3 length equals 15 residues. V lost 5 bases to trimming and J lost 2 bases, with 13 bases between them. Per germline, CDR1 SGHAT and CDR2 FQNNGV. Here the CDR3 reads CASSHRDVPKNIQYF. The CDR3 nucleotides read TGTGCCAGCAGCCACCGGGACGTACCCAAAAACATTCAGTACTTC.

The count of this clone is one. The chain links TRBV4-3 to TRBJ1-3; D not certain. V was trimmed by 1 base and J by 2 bases, leaving 15 bases between them. Per germline, CDR1 LGHNA and CDR2 YSLEER. The CDR3 is 17 amino acids. The CDR3 sequence: CASSQVHGSTAGNTIYF. CDR3 bases: TGCGCCAGCAGCCAAGTGCATGGTTCCACAGCTGGAAACACCATATATTTT.

The chain links TRBV7-2 to TRBJ1-1; weak D call: TRBD1 (5 bases). Per germline, CDR1 SGHTA and CDR2 FQGNSA. This CDR3 region has 15 residues. V was shortened by 1 base and J by 1 base, with 10 bases between the two germline ends. This CDR3 reads CASSLEAGRNTEAFF. Here the CDR3 DNA reads TGTGCCAGCAGCTTAGAGGCAGGGAGGAACACTGAAGCTTTCTTT.

The gene calls are TRBV18 and TRBJ1-2; no clear D gene. The CDR3 is 13 residues long. From germline, CDR1 is KGHSH and CDR2 LQKENI. V lost 3 bases to trimming and J lost 4 bases, with 9 bases between them. The CDR3 region is CASSPSQTYGYTF. DNA for the CDR3: TGTGCCAGCTCACCCTCTCAAACCTATGGCTACACCTTC.

The sample holds a few counts of this clone. This rearrangement joins TRBV4-2 to TRBJ2-3; 10 bases match TRBD2. CDR3 length: 17 residues. Looked up from germline, CDR1 is LGHNA and CDR2 is YNFKEQ. V lost 0 bases, J lost 6 bases, and 9 bases stayed unmatched. The CDR3 region is CASSQDDLLAGVDTQYF. The CDR3 DNA reads as TGTGCCAGCAGCCAAGATGATCTGCTAGCGGGAGTGGATACGCAGTATTTT.

This clone occurred a few times. This sequence is one base from a far larger clone and is likely a read error. Other DNA variants within this sample encode the same CDR3. The chain links TRBV29-1 to TRBJ1-1; tentative D call: TRBD1 (6 bases). Germline V gene data show CDR1 as SQVTM and CDR2 as ANQGSEA. This CDR3 spans 11 amino acids. With 4 bases removed from V and 3 bases from J, the gap between germline ends came to 6 bases. The CDR3 DNA is TGCAGCGTTGCAGGGGACACTGAAGCTTTCTTT. It specifies CSVAGDTEAFF.

The rearrangement links TRBV6-1 to TRBJ1-2; perhaps TRBD1 as D (6 bases). Germline V CDR1 and CDR2: MNHNS, SASEGT. This CDR3 is built from 14 residues. V lost 5 bases to trimming and J lost 5 bases, with 15 bases between them. CDR3 DNA sequence: TGTGCCAGCAGTCCGGGACATGGGCTATATGGCTACACCTTC. Protein: CASSPGHGLYGYTF.

This clone was found once. The chain combines TRBV18 with TRBJ2-1; 8 bases fit TRBD1. The CDR3 runs to 13 residues. J gave up 7 bases and V 5 bases, and 4 bases lay outside the gene matches. Germline lookup yields CDR1 KGHSH and CDR2 LQKENI. CDR3 sequence reads: CASSWGQVNEQFF. The CDR3 nucleotides are TGTGCCAGCTCATGGGGACAGGTGAATGAGCAGTTCTTC. The complete variable domain, with remaining parts taken from reference TRBV18 and TRBJ2-1, reads NAGVMQNPRHLVRRRGQEARLRCSPMKGHSHVYWYRQLPEEGLKFMVYLQKENIIDESGMPKERFSAEFPKEGPSILRIQQVVRGDSAAYFCASSWGQVNEQFFGPGTRLTVL.

A note on this clone: Within the sample, other DNA sequences also encode this same CDR3. This chain uses TRBV5-1 with TRBJ2-7; tentative D call: TRBD1 (8 bases). CDR1 is SGHRS, CDR2 YFSETQ, per germline. Trimming removed 0 bases at V and 5 bases at J, with 12 bases between. This CDR3 spans 14 amino acids. CDR3 sequence reads: CASSLGTGGDEQYF. The CDR3, as DNA: TGCGCCAGCAGCTTGGGCACAGGGGGGGACGAGCAGTACTTC.

This clone was picked up one time. The chain uses TRBV7-2 and TRBJ2-1; D may match TRBD1 or TRBD2 (5 bases each). Germline loops: CDR1 SGHTA, CDR2 FQGNSA. V lost 5 bases and J 12 bases, leaving 23 bases between the germline ends. The CDR3 is 15 amino acids. The CDR3 coding sequence is TGTGCCAGCAGCCGAAATTCCGGGGCACGGAGTGGGCAGTTCTTC. Protein sequence: CASSRNSGARSGQFF.

With regard to this clone: Within the sample, other DNA sequences also encode this same CDR3. The DNA of the CDR3 is TGTGCCAGCAGCTTAGCTGGGACTAGCTCCTACGAGCAGTACTTC. This gives the protein CASSLAGTSSYEQYF. The rearrangement links TRBV7-2 to TRBJ2-7; 8 bases agree with TRBD2. CDR1 and CDR2 (germline): SGHTA, FQGNSA. This CDR3 has 15 amino acids. V lost 0 bases and J lost 0; bases outside the gene matches: 1.

This clone was recorded a few times. V and J are TRBV6-6 and TRBJ2-7; the D is unclear. Germline-derived CDR1 and CDR2 are MNHNY and SVGAGI (reference sequence). This CDR3 has 15 amino acids. Trimming removed 6 bases at V and 1 base at J, with 16 bases between. The CDR3 DNA is TGTGCCAGCAGCTACCGGGCCAGAGAGTCCTACGAGCAGTACTTC. Protein product: CASSYRARESYEQYF.

The chain uses TRBV6-6 and TRBJ2-3; D is unresolved. V lost 2 bases and J lost 2, with 14 bases in between. CDR1 and CDR2 from the germline V gene are MNHNY and SVGAGI (reference sequence). The CDR3 length is 16 residues. The CDR3 DNA follows: TGTGCCAGCAGTTACACCCCGAGTCGCCCCACAGATACGCAGTATTTT. Amino acid sequence: CASSYTPSRPTDTQYF.

The chain uses TRBV6-5 and TRBJ2-7; 10 nucleotides align to TRBD1. Germline CDR1 is MNHEY and CDR2 is SVGAGI. This CDR3 region has 14 residues. After removal of 6 bases from V and 3 bases from J, the junction contained 5 bases not matched to a gene. In DNA, the CDR3 is TGTGCCAGCAGGCCGGGACAGGGGCGCTACGAGCAGTACTTC. It codes for CASRPGQGRYEQYF.

This clone turned up a few times. The J gene is TRBJ2-1, the V gene TRBV11-2; 8 nucleotides line up with TRBD1. The V gene's germline CDR1 is SGHAT and CDR2 FQNNGV. The V and J ends lost 4 bases and 9 bases, in that order; junction bases with no gene match: 11. The CDR3 covers 15 residues. The CDR3 coding sequence is TGTGCCAGCAGCTCCCAAACCCAGGGGGCAAGTGAGCAGTTCTTC. Translating gives CASSSQTQGASEQFF. The entire variable domain, with the rest obtained from reference TRBV11-2 and TRBJ2-1, is as follows: EAGVAQSPRYKIIEKRQSVAFWCNPISGHATLYWYQQILGQGPKLLIQFQNNGVVDDSQLPKDRFSAERLKGVDSTLKIQPAKLEDSAVYLCASSSQTQGASEQFFGPGTRLTVL.

The chain carries TRBV6-1 and TRBJ2-5; D call uncertain. This CDR3 contains 14 residues. Per the germline V gene, CDR1 is MNHNS and CDR2 is SASEGT. V was cut by 8 bases and J by 3 bases, with 16 bases left in between. The CDR3 sequence is CASDWAGDKETQYF. CDR3 nucleotides: TGTGCCAGCGACTGGGCAGGCGATAAAGAGACCCAGTACTTC.

The chain has TRBV28 and TRBJ2-5; 15 bases fit TRBD2. Germline CDR1 is MDHEN and CDR2 is SYDVKM. With 2 bases clipped from V and 11 bases from J, the junction kept 12 bases outside the gene matches. The CDR3 extends over 17 amino acids. CDR3 bases: TGTGCCAGCAGTTTAGAGGGAGTGGGGACTAGCGGGGGGAGGCAGTACTTC. It specifies CASSLEGVGTSGGRQYF.

The chain recombines TRBV27 with TRBJ2-7, with D maybe TRBD2 (6 bases). Trimming removed 1 base from V and 8 bases from J, with 27 bases in between. Germline CDR1 MNHEY, CDR2 SMNVEV (reference sequence). The CDR3 runs 18 residues. CDR3 region: CASSLLAPREWASGQQYF. CDR3 nucleotide sequence: TGTGCCAGCAGTTTATTGGCGCCTCGGGAGTGGGCCTCGGGACAGCAGTACTTC.

The V gene is TRBV5-1, the J gene TRBJ2-1; 7 nucleotides line up with TRBD2. V dropped 5 bases and J dropped 6; count of bases not matched to a gene: 8. Germline CDR1 SGHRS, CDR2 YFSETQ. This CDR3 is built from 14 residues. CDR3 amino acids: CASRTSLNGNEQFF. The CDR3 DNA reads as TGCGCCAGCAGGACTAGCTTGAACGGCAATGAGCAGTTCTTC.